This is a list of T cell receptor beta chains from one sample in a study of blood T cell repertoires in COVID-19. The protocol was immunoSEQ multiplex PCR, while the TCRdb copy is restricted to in-frame clones and leaves out a portion. The sample holds 140,000 to 150,000 clones, roughly 90% seen once. Sequencing input: PBMCs or T cells enriched from blood (not recorded which). Receptors originate from a man between 45 and 60 years old who had recovered from COVID-19. Each CDR3 is given with its conserved first and last residue. D genes are given only for firm matches. Clone sizes are given selectively: once, few, many, or a class where the clone is expanded.

cdr3_aa	cdr3_nt	j_call	clone_size	d_call	v_call
CASRGDRVGNEKLFF	TGTGCCAGCAGGGGTGACAGGGTTGGAAACGAAAAACTGTTTTTT	TRBJ1-4	-	TRBD1	TRBV2
CATSETGFSGELFF	TGTGCCACCAGTGAAACAGGGTTCTCCGGGGAGCTGTTTTTT	TRBJ2-2	-	-	TRBV24-1
CASRGTGYGYTF	TGTGCCAGCCGGGGGACCGGCTATGGCTACACCTTC	TRBJ1-2	medium-sized	-	TRBV2
CASSPRQGWGEKLFF	TGCGCCAGCAGCCCCCGACAGGGGTGGGGTGAAAAACTGTTTTTT	TRBJ1-4	-	TRBD1	TRBV5-1
CASIRRRGTQYF	TGTGCCAGCATACGCCGCCGGGGGACGCAGTATTTT	TRBJ2-3	once	-	TRBV6-5
CASANDRVNTEAFF	TGTGCCAGCGCAAACGACAGGGTGAACACTGAAGCTTTCTTT	TRBJ1-1	-	TRBD1	TRBV28
CASSPNRLAGSTDTQYF	TGTGCCAGCTCACCAAACAGGCTAGCGGGAAGCACAGATACGCAGTATTTT	TRBJ2-3	-	TRBD2	TRBV18
CSVDLSGGYGYTF	TGCAGCGTTGACTTGTCAGGGGGCTATGGCTACACCTTC	TRBJ1-2	-	TRBD1	TRBV29-1
CASSPRGQGQAKNIQYF	TGCGCCAGCAGCCCGAGGGGGCAGGGACAAGCCAAAAACATTCAGTACTTC	TRBJ2-4	few	TRBD1	TRBV5-1
CASSPQPGTGSAGELFF	TGCGCCAGCAGCCCCCAACCCGGGACAGGGTCGGCCGGGGAGCTGTTTTTT	TRBJ2-2	-	TRBD1	TRBV5-1
CASSETGKHNSPLHF	TGTGCCAGCAGTGAGACCGGGAAACATAATTCACCCCTCCACTTT	TRBJ1-6	-	-	TRBV6-1
CASSPKEGDGYTF	TGTGCCAGCTCACCTAAAGAGGGGGATGGCTACACCTTC	TRBJ1-2	-	-	TRBV18
CASSSRNQPQHF	TGTGCCAGCAGCTCTCGGAATCAGCCCCAGCATTTT	TRBJ1-5	few	-	TRBV7-8
CASSLTGQGYTGELFF	TGCGCCAGCAGCTTGACGGGACAGGGTTACACCGGGGAGCTGTTTTTT	TRBJ2-2	-	TRBD1	TRBV5-1
CASSVGVTVGQGSYGYTF	TGTGCCAGCAGCGTAGGTGTTACTGTGGGACAGGGGTCCTATGGCTACACCTTC	TRBJ1-2	-	TRBD1	TRBV9
CASSPGQTNEKLFF	TGCGCCAGCAGCCCAGGACAGACTAATGAAAAACTGTTTTTT	TRBJ1-4	-	-	TRBV5-1
CASSRGVGAQETQYF	TGTGCCAGCAGTCGCGGAGTGGGGGCCCAAGAGACCCAGTACTTC	TRBJ2-5	-	-	TRBV5-5
CSVERGGWSSTSTDTQYF	TGCAGCGTTGAAAGGGGTGGTTGGTCCTCTACTAGCACAGATACGCAGTATTTT	TRBJ2-3	-	-	TRBV29-1
CASSDPAGFNSPLHF	TGTGCCAGCAGTGACCCGGCAGGTTTTAATTCACCCCTCCACTTT	TRBJ1-6	once	-	TRBV25-1
CASSLIKGDYGYTF	TGTGCCAGCAGCCTAATCAAGGGAGACTATGGCTACACCTTC	TRBJ1-2	-	-	TRBV7-9
CASSPAGRRQETQYF	TGTGCCAGCTCACCTGCTGGGAGGCGGCAAGAGACCCAGTACTTC	TRBJ2-5	-	-	TRBV18
CASSSDLTSGRKNEQFF	TGTGCCAGCAGTTCCGACCTGACTAGCGGGAGAAAAAATGAGCAGTTCTTC	TRBJ2-1	-	TRBD2	TRBV6-7
CATRAGSQETQYF	TGTGCCACCCGGGCGGGGTCCCAAGAGACCCAGTACTTC	TRBJ2-5	-	-	TRBV19
CASSFPGQGVSTDTQYF	TGTGCCAGCAGCTTTCCGGGACAGGGTGTCAGCACAGATACGCAGTATTTT	TRBJ2-3	-	TRBD1	TRBV7-9
CASRHQRGGTYNEQFF	TGTGCCAGCAGGCATCAGCGGGGGGGTACCTACAATGAGCAGTTCTTC	TRBJ2-1	few	TRBD2	TRBV7-9
CASSLWASNTQYF	TGTGCCAGCAGCTTATGGGCGTCGAATACGCAGTATTTT	TRBJ2-3	-	-	TRBV7-9
CASSWGTDGYTF	TGTGCCAGCAGTTGGGGGACAGATGGCTACACCTTC	TRBJ1-2	-	TRBD1	TRBV6-2/TRBV6-3
CASRPGQGGGSYNSPLHF	TGTGCCAGCAGACCGGGACAGGGAGGTGGCTCCTATAATTCACCCCTCCACTTT	TRBJ1-6	-	TRBD1	TRBV27
CASSNRGHLNTEAFF	TGTGCCAGCAGCAATCGGGGACACCTGAACACTGAAGCTTTCTTT	TRBJ1-1	once	-	TRBV21-1
CASSQKGAAYEQYF	TGTGCCAGCAGCCAAAAAGGGGCGGCCTACGAGCAGTACTTC	TRBJ2-7	-	-	TRBV3-1/TRBV3-2
CASSTYGTGEGRISPLHF	TGTGCCAGCAGCACCTACGGGACAGGGGAGGGGCGGATTTCACCCCTCCACTTT	TRBJ1-6	-	TRBD1	TRBV5-8
CASSFMSGAYNEQFF	TGTGCCAGCAGTTTCATGAGCGGGGCTTACAATGAGCAGTTCTTC	TRBJ2-1	-	TRBD2	TRBV28
CASRRLVFYEQYF	TGTGCCAGCCGCCGACTAGTCTTCTACGAGCAGTACTTC	TRBJ2-7	-	-	TRBV2
CASRGNSPLHF	TGTGCCAGCAGGGGCAATTCACCCCTCCACTTT	TRBJ1-6	-	-	TRBV6-6
CASSQDRGNGYTF	TGCGCCAGCAGCCAAGACCGAGGCAATGGCTACACCTTC	TRBJ1-2	-	-	TRBV4-3
CASSIRRTGIRNGYTF	TGTGCCAGTAGTATTAGAAGGACAGGGATCCGGAATGGCTACACCTTC	TRBJ1-2	-	TRBD1	TRBV19
CASSDGLSDRVRTQYF	TGCGCCAGCAGCGACGGTTTATCAGACAGGGTGAGGACCCAGTACTTC	TRBJ2-5	-	TRBD1	TRBV4-3
CASTGTHNQPQHF	TGTGCCAGCACCGGGACACACAATCAGCCCCAGCATTTT	TRBJ1-5	once	-	TRBV12-3/TRBV12-4
CASSLEVNSGNSPLHF	TGTGCCAGCAGCTTGGAGGTGAACAGTGGGAATTCACCCCTCCACTTT	TRBJ1-6	-	-	TRBV5-6
CASSQDRASGPYF	TGTGCCAGCAGCCAAGATCGCGCTAGCGGTCCATACTTC	TRBJ2-7	-	TRBD2	TRBV3-1/TRBV3-2
CASTTNGRLTSRGYTF	TGTGCCAGTACAACGAACGGCCGACTCACTTCTCGAGGCTACACCTTC	TRBJ1-2	-	-	TRBV19
CASSVGQGILSGANVLTF	TGTGCCAGCAGCGTGGGACAGGGGATCCTCAGTGGGGCCAACGTCCTGACTTTC	TRBJ2-6	once	TRBD1	TRBV11-2
CASSFAATSTEAFF	TGTGCCAGCAGCTTTGCGGCTACGAGCACTGAAGCTTTCTTT	TRBJ1-1	once	-	TRBV7-2
CASSPGTSGGNEQFF	TGTGCCAGCAGCCCCGGGACTAGCGGGGGAAATGAGCAGTTCTTC	TRBJ2-1	-	TRBD2	TRBV7-2
CASRERGKLDTQYF	TGTGCCAGCAGAGAGCGGGGGAAGTTGGATACGCAGTATTTT	TRBJ2-3	-	TRBD2	TRBV2
CASSPRQGLDTQYF	TGTGCCAGCTCACCACGGCAGGGGTTGGATACGCAGTATTTT	TRBJ2-3	-	-	TRBV18